The 5 T cell receptor beta chains listed next were all sequenced from one sample in a study of blood T cells in healthy people across ages. PCR was performed a second time for about 7 to 12 cycles using a sample-barcoded 5' primer and a J-beta primer mix. TCRdb used MiXCR to reprocess the 5' RACE reads, holding one entry per CDR3 protein. Among 380,000 or so distinct CDR3 sequences listed, 50% to 60% were seen once. What was sequenced was blood. The receptors were gathered from a man between 60 and 70 years old in good health.

A few counts support this clonotype. The rearrangement joins TRBV29-1 to TRBJ2-5; tentatively, D is TRBD2 (5 bases). V shed 7 bases and J shed 5 bases, with 14 bases lying between them. The CDR3 runs to 12 residues. The V gene's germline CDR1 is SQVTM and CDR2 ANQGSEA. The CDR3 spells CSASGSGETQYF. In DNA, the CDR3 is TGCAGCGCCTCGGGGAGTGGGGAGACCCAGTACTTC.

The rearrangement joins TRBV27 to TRBJ2-7; D may correspond to TRBD1 or TRBD2 (6 bases each). V was trimmed by 5 bases and J by 6 bases, leaving 14 bases between them. CDR3 length: 13 amino acids. Germline V lookup: CDR1 MNHEY, CDR2 SMNVEV (reference sequence). The CDR3 sequence is CASSGTRGGEQYF. As DNA, the CDR3 is TGTGCCAGCAGTGGGACCAGGGGAGGCGAGCAGTACTTC.

The chain uses TRBV6-5 and TRBJ1-2; 12 bases match TRBD1. Per the germline V gene, CDR1 is MNHEY and CDR2 is SVGAGI. The CDR3 length is 15 residues. Trimming took 2 bases from V and 6 from J; bases not matched to a gene: 4. CDR3: CASSYGTGGGHGYTF. CDR3 DNA: TGTGCCAGCAGTTACGGGACAGGGGGCGGCCATGGCTACACCTTC.

The V and J genes are TRBV6-2 or TRBV6-3 and TRBJ1-1; D unresolved. Between the trimmed V and J ends, which lost 7 bases and 0 bases, there was a span of 6 bases. CDR1 is MNHEY and CDR2 is SVGEGT in the germline V gene. The CDR3 is 12 amino acids. DNA for the CDR3: TGTGCCAGCAACTATTTGAACACTGAAGCTTTCTTT. Translating gives CASNYLNTEAFF.

The chain carries TRBV9 and TRBJ2-1; the match to TRBD2 covers 8 bases. CDR1 is SGDLS, CDR2 YYNGEE, per germline. CDR3 size: 12 residues. The J segment lost 10 bases and the V segment lost 0 bases, leaving 0 bases of the junction unmatched. CDR3 loop: CASSVGLAEQFF. Written as DNA, the CDR3 is TGTGCCAGCAGCGTAGGACTAGCGGAGCAGTTCTTC.